Below are 25 T cell receptor beta chains sequenced from a single sample in a study of blood T cell repertoires in COVID-19. Data came from immunoSEQ multiplex PCR; TCRdb stores just in-frame clones and leaves some out. This sample has some 250,000 clones, with roughly 89% found just once. The specimen was peripheral blood. The receptor source for this set is a man in his thirties or forties who had recovered from COVID-19.

The table lists this clone with a few counts. The chain joins TRBV10-3 to TRBJ2-7, with TRBD1 identical over 9 bases. J lost 0 bases, V lost 7 bases, and 7 bases had no gene match. The CDR3 extends over 15 amino acids. Germline CDR1 reads ENHRY; CDR2 reads SYGVKD. CDR3 DNA: TGTGCCATCACTCTTGGGACAGGGAGCTCCTACGAGCAGTACTTC. This translates into CAITLGTGSSYEQYF.

This chain joins TRBV5-1 and TRBJ1-6, with 10 bases matching TRBD1. The CDR3 runs to 16 residues. CDR1 is SGHRS, CDR2 YFSETQ, per germline. After removal of 3 bases from V and 7 bases from J, the junction contained 7 bases not matched to a gene. CDR3 loop: CASSWVSGQGNSPLHF. The CDR3 DNA reads as TGCGCCAGCAGCTGGGTTTCGGGACAGGGGAATTCACCCCTCCACTTT.

As for this clone: This same CDR3 is encoded by further DNA sequences in the sample. The rearrangement links TRBV4-1 to TRBJ1-2; a possible D gene is TRBD1 (6 bases). V lost 3 bases and J lost 4, with 15 bases in between. The CDR3 has 15 residues. CDR1 is MGHRA, CDR2 YSYEKL, per germline. CDR3 loop: CASSQPQGALYGYTF. The CDR3 DNA is TGCGCCAGCAGCCAGCCACAGGGAGCCCTCTATGGCTACACCTTC.

This chain links TRBV5-4 with TRBJ2-3, with 10 bases fitting TRBD2. V lost 3 bases, J lost 3 bases, and 7 bases stayed unmatched. The CDR3 is 16 residues long. Germline V gene lookup returns CDR1 SGHNT and CDR2 YYREEE (reference sequence). In nucleotides, the CDR3 is TGTGCCAGCAGCTCCCGTCTAGCGGGGGAAACAGATACGCAGTATTTT. This sequence encodes CASSSRLAGETDTQYF.

The rearrangement joins TRBV10-2 to TRBJ2-2, with D tentatively TRBD2 (6 bases). Between the trimmed V and J ends, which lost 6 bases and 6 bases, there was a span of 17 bases. The CDR3 has 15 amino acids. Germline V gives CDR1 WSHSY, CDR2 SAAADI. The CDR3 here is CASSSRIGGAGELFF. CDR3 nucleotides: TGCGCCAGCAGCTCCAGGATCGGCGGGGCCGGGGAGCTGTTTTTT.

This chain uses TRBV25-1 with TRBJ1-1, with TRBD1 as a possible D gene (5 bases). The CDR3 totals 14 residues. Trimming removed 6 bases at V and 7 bases at J, with 18 bases between. The germline V gene has CDR1 MGHDK and CDR2 SYGVNS. The CDR3 DNA reads TGTGCCAGCAGGCGCGAAGGGGTCTCACGTGAAGCTTTCTTT. Its protein product is CASRREGVSREAFF.

The chain links TRBV5-1 to TRBJ2-7; 12 bases are a match to TRBD1. The CDR3 is 15 residues long. Per germline, CDR1 SGHRS and CDR2 YFSETQ. After removal of 3 bases from V and 3 bases from J, the junction contained 4 bases not matched to a gene. The CDR3 reads CASSWGTGGSYEQYF. DNA of the CDR3: TGCGCCAGCAGCTGGGGGACAGGGGGCAGCTACGAGCAGTACTTC.

The chain combines TRBV6-5 with TRBJ1-5; no firm D call. The CDR3 is 16 residues long. The germline V and J ends were trimmed by 0 bases and 2 bases, with 11 bases remaining between them. CDR1 and CDR2 (germline): MNHEY, SVGAGI. CDR3 DNA: TGTGCCAGCAGTTACTCTAAGGGAGGGCGCAATCAGCCCCAGCATTTT. This gives the protein CASSYSKGGRNQPQHF.

The chain uses TRBV19 and TRBJ1-2, with 10 positions matching TRBD1. The CDR3 consists of 13 residues. The V segment lost 10 bases and the J segment 8 bases; nucleotides outside the gene matches: 10. CDR1 and CDR2 (germline): LNHDA, SQIVND (reference sequence). CDR3 sequence reads: CAISRQGAEGYTF. The CDR3 DNA reads TGTGCCATTTCTAGACAGGGGGCGGAAGGCTACACCTTC.

There are a few counts of this clone. V usage is TRBV19 and J usage is TRBJ2-7; TRBD1 agrees at 10 bases. The CDR3 covers 15 residues. Germline loops: CDR1 LNHDA, CDR2 SQIVND (reference sequence). With 5 bases clipped from V and 4 bases from J, the junction kept 8 bases outside the gene matches. This CDR3 reads CASSEGTGEWYEQYF. Written as DNA, the CDR3 is TGTGCCAGTAGTGAGGGGACAGGGGAATGGTACGAGCAGTACTTC. The entire variable domain, with the rest obtained from reference TRBV19 and TRBJ2-7, is as follows: DGGITQSPKYLFRKEGQNVTLSCEQNLNHDAMYWYRQDPGQGLRLIYYSQIVNDFQKGDIAEGYSVSREKKESFPLTVTSAQKNPTAFYLCASSEGTGEWYEQYFGPGTRLTVT.

Concerning this clone itself: The same CDR3 can be traced to other DNA sequences in this sample. The chain has TRBV5-1 and TRBJ2-5, with D possibly matching TRBD2 (7 bases). This CDR3 is built from 13 residues. Trimming stripped 2 bases from V and 3 bases from J, with 8 bases between. In germline, CDR1 is SGHRS, CDR2 YFSETQ. Here the CDR3 reads CASSLGGEETQYF. CDR3 coding DNA: TGCGCCAGCAGCTTAGGGGGGGAAGAGACCCAGTACTTC.

V is TRBV19 and J is TRBJ1-4; D unclear. The germline V gene encodes CDR1 LNHDA and CDR2 SQIVND (reference sequence). The V and J ends lost 7 bases and 3 bases respectively, with 12 bases between them. There are 14 residues in the CDR3. This chain's CDR3 is CASTPNIANEKLFF. The CDR3 region has the DNA TGTGCCAGTACCCCAAATATAGCTAATGAAAAACTGTTTTTT.

This chain connects TRBV5-4 to TRBJ1-1; D remains ambiguous. V lost 3 bases and J 2 bases, leaving 14 bases between the germline ends. The CDR3 runs 15 residues. CDR1 is SGHNT, CDR2 YYREEE, per germline (reference sequence). This CDR3 reads CASSSGGLANTEAFF. In nucleotides, the CDR3 is TGTGCCAGCAGCTCAGGAGGACTAGCCAACACTGAAGCTTTCTTT.

The J gene is TRBJ2-1, the V gene TRBV5-1, with D maybe TRBD2 (6 bases). Germline V gene lookup returns CDR1 SGHRS and CDR2 YFSETQ. This CDR3 contains 18 residues. V was shortened by 0 bases and J by 0 bases, with 16 bases between the two germline ends. The CDR3 sequence: CASSLESGDYSSYNEQFF. The CDR3 DNA reads TGCGCCAGCAGCTTGGAATCGGGGGATTATAGCTCCTACAATGAGCAGTTCTTC.

V is TRBV7-9 and J is TRBJ2-3, with 10 bases matching TRBD2. Germline CDR1 and CDR2: SEHNR and FQNEAQ (reference sequence). This CDR3 comprises 15 residues. J was trimmed by 6 bases and V by 1 base; bases with no gene match: 4. The CDR3, as DNA: TGTGCCAGCAGCTTAGAACTAGCGGGACGCGATACGCAGTATTTT. Translating gives CASSLELAGRDTQYF. Drawing the rest from reference TRBV7-9 and TRBJ2-3, the complete variable domain is DTGVSQNPRHKITKRGQNVTFRCDPISEHNRLYWYRQTLGQGPEFLTYFQNEAQLEKSRLLSDRFSAERPKGSFSTLEIQRTEQGDSAMYLCASSLELAGRDTQYFGPGTRLTVL.

V gene TRBV20-1 combines with J gene TRBJ2-5, with D tentatively TRBD2 (5 bases). Between the trimmed V and J ends, which lost 0 bases and 9 bases, there was a span of 8 bases. CDR1 and CDR2 (germline): DFQATT, SNEGSKA (reference sequence). The CDR3 is made up of 11 amino acids. Here the CDR3 reads CSARDPGAQYF. CDR3 in DNA: TGCAGTGCTAGAGATCCCGGGGCCCAGTACTTC.

This sequence joins TRBV21-1 and TRBJ2-7; the table calls TRBD1, which could not be checked here. TRBV21-1 is tagged as a pseudogene. The CDR3 covers 15 residues. The CDR3 region is CASNKGQAIAYEQYF. For the CDR3, the DNA is TGTGCCAGCAACAAGGGGCAGGCGATAGCCTACGAGCAGTACTTC.

CDR3 region: CASSKGGTGSEKLFF. The CDR3 DNA reads TGTGCCAGCAGCAAGGGCGGGACAGGGTCGGAAAAACTGTTTTTT. The rearrangement links TRBV5-4 to TRBJ1-4, with TRBD1 matching over 9 bases. The V gene end was trimmed by 4 bases and the J gene end by 8 bases; junction bases not matched to a gene: 9. CDR3 length equals 15 residues. Germline CDR1 SGHNT, CDR2 YYREEE (reference sequence).

The chain links TRBV11-2 to TRBJ1-1; D not resolved. The germline CDR1 and CDR2 sequences are SGHAT and FQNNGV. V was pared by 4 bases and J by 2 bases, with 17 bases between. The CDR3 consists of 16 residues. The CDR3 region is CASSSSLARGNTEAFF. The CDR3 DNA reads as TGTGCCAGCAGCTCTAGTTTGGCGCGAGGCAACACTGAAGCTTTCTTT.

The chain joins TRBV18 to TRBJ2-2; D is undetermined. This CDR3 is built from 15 residues. CDR1 KGHSH and CDR2 LQKENI come from the germline V gene. Trimming took 4 bases from V and 0 from J, leaving 9 bases between them. The CDR3 region has the DNA TGTGCCAGCTCACGAGGCAGCACGAACACCGGGGAGCTGTTTTTT. As protein: CASSRGSTNTGELFF.

The rearrangement joins TRBV13 to TRBJ1-6; D remains unclear. Germline assignment: CDR1 PRHDT and CDR2 FYEKMQ (reference sequence). This CDR3 has 13 residues. Trimming removed 0 bases from V and 8 bases from J, with 5 bases in between. CDR3: CASSLGSDSPLHF. CDR3 DNA: TGTGCCAGCAGCTTAGGGTCGGATTCACCCCTCCACTTT.

A few counts support this clone. The V call is TRBV5-4, the J call TRBJ1-2; TRBD1 might be the D (6 bases). Deletions cut 4 bases from V and 1 base from J, with 17 bases between. The germline CDR1 and CDR2 sequences are SGHNT and YYREEE (reference sequence). This CDR3 region has 16 residues. The CDR3 sequence: CASSEGGSRVNYGYTF. DNA for the CDR3: TGTGCCAGCAGCGAGGGGGGGAGCCGGGTTAACTATGGCTACACCTTC.

The rearrangement joins TRBV9 to TRBJ2-7; the D gene is possibly TRBD2 (5 bases). Germline V gene data show CDR1 as SGDLS and CDR2 as YYNGEE. The CDR3 has 13 residues. Trimming shortened V by 3 bases and J by 4 bases, and 11 bases separated the two germline ends. The CDR3 DNA reads as TGTGCCAGCAGCGGGCGGGCAGAGTACGAGCAGTACTTC. This translates into CASSGRAEYEQYF.

DNA of the CDR3: TGCGCCAGCAGCCTTGGTTTCGGGACAGACACTGAAGCTTTCTTT. Its translation: CASSLGFGTDTEAFF. The rearrangement joins TRBV5-1 to TRBJ1-1; 7 nucleotides agree with TRBD1. This CDR3 spans 15 amino acids. The germline V gene has CDR1 SGHRS and CDR2 YFSETQ. V was pared by 4 bases and J by 3 bases, with 9 bases of the junction left unmatched. The full variable domain, rest sourced from reference TRBV5-1 and TRBJ1-1, is KAGVTQTPRYLIKTRGQQVTLSCSPISGHRSVSWYQQTPGQGLQFLFEYFSETQRNKGNFPGRFSGRQFSNSRSEMNVSTLELGDSALYLCASSLGFGTDTEAFFGQGTRLTVV.

The chain links TRBV2 to TRBJ2-3, with D hard to call. V was clipped by 6 bases and J by 4 bases, with 23 bases between them. The CDR3 runs to 17 residues. Germline lookup yields CDR1 SNHLY and CDR2 FYNNEI. The CDR3 region is CASRRSGSHAAPDTQYF. CDR3 sequence (DNA): TGTGCCAGCAGACGATCCGGGTCCCACGCCGCCCCAGATACGCAGTATTTT.